The T cell receptor (beta chain) described here comes from a study of blood T cells in healthy people across ages. Looked up from germline, CDR1 is SGHTA and CDR2 is FQGNSA. The CDR3 length is 14 residues. V shed 5 bases and J shed 5 bases, with 13 bases lying between them. Sample-barcoded 5' priming and a J-beta primer mix drove a second PCR of roughly 7 to 11 cycles. Per sample, CDR3-containing paired-end reads numbered at least 2.5 million. TCRdb independently ran MiXCR on the 5' RACE reads; one entry per CDR3 protein. The data hold 730,000 or so distinct CDR3 sequences, with 40% to 45% observed a single time.

The sequenced sample was blood. The chain has TRBV7-2 and TRBJ2-1; D uncertain. The clonotype was recovered from a man older than 75 in good health. The CDR3 sequence is CASSPLYRNNEQFF. In nucleotides, the CDR3 is TGTGCCAGCAGCCCTCTTTACCGGAACAATGAGCAGTTCTTC.